Below, 17 T cell receptor beta chains from the same sample are listed, as sequenced in a study of blood T cell repertoires in COVID-19 (dated by TCRdb to about 2020). Library creation used the immunoSEQ multiplex PCR assay. TCRdb obtained this table from immuneACCESS and retained in-frame rearrangements with V and J assigned. These tables miss some clones; where compared with another copy, unresolved V genes account for less than half of the shortfall, and the remainder is unexplained. Present in this sample are under 200,000 clones, about 90% of which were seen just once. The biggest ten clones account for about 8.8% of the sample. The sample taken for sequencing was PBMCs or T cells enriched from blood (not recorded which). The source is a woman between 18 and 29 years old who had recovered from COVID-19.

This rearrangement joins TRBV7-9 to TRBJ1-4; tentative D call: TRBD1 (6 bases). The CDR3 length is 13 residues. The V gene's germline CDR1 is SEHNR and CDR2 FQNEAQ (reference sequence). The ends were cut back, 5 bases at V and 8 bases at J, with 12 bases in the middle. For the CDR3, the DNA is TGTGCCAGCAGCCCAGGGGTGGTGGAAAAACTGTTTTTT. Its translation: CASSPGVVEKLFF.

The chain recombines TRBV9 with TRBJ2-5; 8 positions match TRBD1. Germline V lookup: CDR1 SGDLS, CDR2 YYNGEE. The CDR3 contains 15 residues. The junction had 3 bases not matched to a gene; V was cut back by 0 bases and J by 2 bases. The CDR3: CASSVGTGGQETQYF. Here the CDR3 DNA reads TGTGCCAGCAGCGTAGGAACAGGGGGTCAAGAGACCCAGTACTTC.

This sequence joins TRBV7-2 and TRBJ2-2; D unresolved. The CDR3 covers 16 residues. V was cut by 6 bases and J by 2 bases, with 16 bases left in between. The germline V gene has CDR1 SGHTA and CDR2 FQGNSA. CDR3: CASSVIEWFNTGELFF. The CDR3 DNA follows: TGTGCCAGCAGTGTAATTGAGTGGTTTAACACCGGGGAGCTGTTTTTT.

This clone was recorded a few times. V and J are TRBV28 and TRBJ2-5; D gene ambiguous. There are 15 residues in the CDR3. The germline V gene encodes CDR1 MDHEN and CDR2 SYDVKM. V was trimmed by 3 bases and J by 2 bases, leaving 13 bases between them. The CDR3 is CASSFAAVYQETQYF. Written as DNA, the CDR3 is TGTGCCAGCAGTTTCGCGGCAGTTTATCAAGAGACCCAGTACTTC.

The V call is TRBV18, the J call TRBJ2-7; 8 bases agree with TRBD1. After removal of 7 bases from V and 3 bases from J, the junction contained 8 bases not matched to a gene. The V gene's germline CDR1 is KGHSH and CDR2 LQKENI. The length of the CDR3 is 14 residues. Written as DNA, the CDR3 is TGTGCCAGCTTCTCCGGACAGGGTTTCTACGAGCAGTACTTC. This codes for CASFSGQGFYEQYF.

V is TRBV27 and J is TRBJ1-6, with 7 bases matching TRBD1. Germline values: CDR1 MNHEY, CDR2 SMNVEV (reference sequence). V was pared by 2 bases and J by 1 base, with 14 bases of the junction left unmatched. This CDR3 contains 20 residues. In DNA, the CDR3 is TGTGCCAGCAGTTTAAGCGCGGGTCAGGGGGATTTTTCCTATAATTCACCCCTCCACTTT. Residues: CASSLSAGQGDFSYNSPLHF.

This rearrangement joins TRBV10-3 to TRBJ1-1; 9 bases line up with TRBD1. Germline loops: CDR1 ENHRY, CDR2 SYGVKD. The CDR3 extends over 14 amino acids. V shed 7 bases, J shed 5 bases, and the junction held 8 bases outside the gene matches. The CDR3 bases are TGTGCCATCAAATTTGACAGGGGGGAAACTGAAGCTTTCTTT. Protein: CAIKFDRGETEAFF.

The chain combines TRBV27 with TRBJ2-1; D is possibly TRBD2 (6 bases). Germline lookup yields CDR1 MNHEY and CDR2 SMNVEV (reference sequence). The CDR3 runs to 15 residues. V gave up 10 bases and J gave up 4 bases, with 20 bases separating them. CDR3 nucleotide sequence: TGTGCCACCGCGAATGGGGGGACCTTTTACAATGAGCAGTTCTTC. As protein: CATANGGTFYNEQFF.

This chain links TRBV11-2 with TRBJ2-1; no reliable D call. This CDR3 has 13 residues. The germline V and J ends were trimmed by 2 bases and 5 bases, with 7 bases remaining between them. Germline CDR1 is SGHAT and CDR2 is FQNNGV. CDR3 protein: CASSLSLNNEQFF. The CDR3 DNA reads as TGTGCCAGCAGCTTAAGCCTGAACAATGAGCAGTTCTTC.

The chain employs TRBV18 and TRBJ1-2; TRBD1 agrees at 8 bases. V lost 2 bases and J lost 3; bases outside the gene matches: 11. This CDR3 contains 17 residues. CDR1 and CDR2 from the germline V gene are KGHSH and LQKENI. For the CDR3, the DNA is TGTGCCAGCTCACCAATGGACAGGGCGGGGACCGACTATGGCTACACCTTC. This codes for CASSPMDRAGTDYGYTF. Full variable domain (outside the CDR3, taken from reference TRBV18 and TRBJ1-2): NAGVMQNPRHLVRRRGQEARLRCSPMKGHSHVYWYRQLPEEGLKFMVYLQKENIIDESGMPKERFSAEFPKEGPSILRIQQVVRGDSAAYFCASSPMDRAGTDYGYTFGSGTRLTVV.

The chain uses TRBV19 and TRBJ2-1, with 7 bases that match TRBD1. After removal of 3 bases from V and 0 bases from J, the junction contained 5 bases not matched to a gene. Looked up from germline, CDR1 is LNHDA and CDR2 is SQIVND (reference sequence). This CDR3 is 16 amino acids long. The CDR3 reads CASSIEGANSYNEQFF. The DNA of the CDR3 is TGTGCCAGTAGTATTGAGGGGGCAAACTCCTACAATGAGCAGTTCTTC.

The chain employs TRBV28 and TRBJ2-3; TRBD2 is a possible D gene (6 bases). V was cut by 7 bases and J by 0 bases, with 14 bases left in between. The germline V gene has CDR1 MDHEN and CDR2 SYDVKM. The CDR3 sequence is 15 residues long. The DNA of the CDR3 is TGTGCCAGCACCCTGGCTAGCGCTAGCACAGATACGCAGTATTTT. Amino acids: CASTLASASTDTQYF.

The J gene is TRBJ2-7, the V gene TRBV28; 10 bases are a match to TRBD2. Germline V gives CDR1 MDHEN, CDR2 SYDVKM. J gave up 6 bases and V 6 bases, and 5 bases lay outside the gene matches. The CDR3 contains 13 residues. CDR3 amino acids: CASRFSGGLEQYF. The CDR3 coding sequence is TGTGCCAGCAGATTTAGCGGGGGGCTCGAGCAGTACTTC.

V and J are TRBV7-2 and TRBJ2-3; D may be TRBD2 (7 bases). The V end lost 4 bases, the J end lost 4 bases, and 21 bases lay between the germline ends. Germline V lookup: CDR1 SGHTA, CDR2 FQGNSA. The CDR3 length is 17 residues. The CDR3 nucleotides are TGTGCCAGCAGCTCACACCCTGGCCGGGGGGCGTCAGATACGCAGTATTTT. Its protein product is CASSSHPGRGASDTQYF.

The chain employs TRBV2 and TRBJ2-7, with D unclear. Germline lookup yields CDR1 SNHLY and CDR2 FYNNEI. V was trimmed by 7 bases and J by 3 bases, leaving 7 bases between them. The CDR3 is 11 amino acids. CDR3 loop: CASKTFYEQYF. The DNA for the CDR3 is TGTGCCAGCAAGACATTCTACGAGCAGTACTTC. Together with reference TRBV2 and TRBJ2-7, the CDR3 gives the full variable domain: EPEVTQTPSHQVTQMGQEVILRCVPISNHLYFYWYRQILGQKVEFLVSFYNNEISEKSEIFDDQFSVERPDGSNFTLKIRSTKLEDSAMYFCASKTFYEQYFGPGTRLTVT.

The genes are TRBV6-5 and TRBJ1-3; D is possibly TRBD1 (5 bases). The CDR3 is 15 amino acids. Trimming removed 4 bases from V and 2 bases from J, with 12 bases in between. CDR1 and CDR2 from the germline V gene are MNHEY and SVGAGI. The CDR3 protein is CASSFGDYPGNTIYF. As DNA, the CDR3 is TGTGCCAGCAGTTTTGGGGACTACCCTGGAAACACCATATATTTT.

The chain recombines TRBV9 with TRBJ1-2, with a tentative D call TRBD1 (6 bases). Per the germline V gene, CDR1 is SGDLS and CDR2 is YYNGEE. The V gene lost 3 bases and the J gene lost 3 bases, with 15 bases spanning the gap. The CDR3 has 15 amino acids. The chain's CDR3 is CASSERTDSHYGYTF. As DNA, the CDR3 is TGTGCCAGCAGCGAGCGCACGGACAGTCACTATGGCTACACCTTC.